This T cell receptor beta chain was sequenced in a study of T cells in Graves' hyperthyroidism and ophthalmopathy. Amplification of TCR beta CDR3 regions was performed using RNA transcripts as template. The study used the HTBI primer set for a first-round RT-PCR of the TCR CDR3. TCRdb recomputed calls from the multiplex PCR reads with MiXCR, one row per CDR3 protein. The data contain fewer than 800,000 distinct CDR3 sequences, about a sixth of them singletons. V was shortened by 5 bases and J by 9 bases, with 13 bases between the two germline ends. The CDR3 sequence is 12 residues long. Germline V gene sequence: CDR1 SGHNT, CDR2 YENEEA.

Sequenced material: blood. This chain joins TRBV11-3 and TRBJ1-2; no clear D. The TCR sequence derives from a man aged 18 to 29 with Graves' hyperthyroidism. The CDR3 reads CASSHPSVSYTF. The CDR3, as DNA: TGTGCCAGCAGCCACCCGTCTGTGAGCTACACCTTC.